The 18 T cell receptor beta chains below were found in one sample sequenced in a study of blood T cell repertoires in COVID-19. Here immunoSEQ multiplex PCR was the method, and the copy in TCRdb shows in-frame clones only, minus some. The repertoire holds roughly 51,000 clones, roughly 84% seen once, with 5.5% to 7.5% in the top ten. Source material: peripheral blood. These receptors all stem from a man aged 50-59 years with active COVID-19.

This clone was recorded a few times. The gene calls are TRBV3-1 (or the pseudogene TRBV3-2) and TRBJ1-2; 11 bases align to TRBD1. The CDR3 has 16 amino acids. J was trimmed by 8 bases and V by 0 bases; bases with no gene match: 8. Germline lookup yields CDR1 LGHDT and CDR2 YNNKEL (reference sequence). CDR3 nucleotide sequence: TGTGCCAGCAGCCAAGATCGCGGACAGGGGGCGCAGGGCTACACCTTC. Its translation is CASSQDRGQGAQGYTF.

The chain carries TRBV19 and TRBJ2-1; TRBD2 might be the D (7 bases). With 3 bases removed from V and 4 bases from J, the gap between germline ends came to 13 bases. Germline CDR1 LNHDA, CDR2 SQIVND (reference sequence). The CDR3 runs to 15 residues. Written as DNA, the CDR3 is TGTGCCAGTAGTATCGGCGGGGGCCGATACAATGAGCAGTTCTTC. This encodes CASSIGGGRYNEQFF.

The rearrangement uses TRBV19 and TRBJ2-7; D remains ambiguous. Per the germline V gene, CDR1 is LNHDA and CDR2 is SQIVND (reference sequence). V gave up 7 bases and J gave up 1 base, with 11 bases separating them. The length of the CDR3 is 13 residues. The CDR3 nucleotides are TGTGCCAGTAAAGCACAGACATCCTACGAGCAGTACTTC. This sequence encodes CASKAQTSYEQYF.

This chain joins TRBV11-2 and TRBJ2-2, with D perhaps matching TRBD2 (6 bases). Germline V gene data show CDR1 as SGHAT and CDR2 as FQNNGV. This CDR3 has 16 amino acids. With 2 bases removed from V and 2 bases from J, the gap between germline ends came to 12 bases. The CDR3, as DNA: TGTGCCAGCAGCTTATGGGCTAGCGCTAACACCGGGGAGCTGTTTTTT. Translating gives CASSLWASANTGELFF.

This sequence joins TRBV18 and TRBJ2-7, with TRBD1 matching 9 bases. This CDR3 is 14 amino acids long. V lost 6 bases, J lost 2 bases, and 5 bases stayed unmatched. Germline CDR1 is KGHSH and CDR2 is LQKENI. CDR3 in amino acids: CASSLGQGTYEQYF. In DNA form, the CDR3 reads TGTGCCAGCTCCCTGGGACAGGGAACCTACGAGCAGTACTTC.

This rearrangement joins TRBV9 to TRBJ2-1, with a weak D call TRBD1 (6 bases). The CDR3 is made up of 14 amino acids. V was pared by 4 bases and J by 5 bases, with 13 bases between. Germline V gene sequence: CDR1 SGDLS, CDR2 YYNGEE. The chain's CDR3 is CASSLTGSDNEQFF. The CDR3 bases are TGTGCCAGCAGCTTAACAGGGTCCGACAATGAGCAGTTCTTC.

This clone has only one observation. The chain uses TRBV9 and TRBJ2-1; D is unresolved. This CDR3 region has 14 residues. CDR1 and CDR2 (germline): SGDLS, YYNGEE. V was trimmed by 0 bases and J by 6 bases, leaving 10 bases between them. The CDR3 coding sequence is TGTGCCAGCAGCGTAGGAATAGCCCCCAATGAGCAGTTCTTC. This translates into CASSVGIAPNEQFF.

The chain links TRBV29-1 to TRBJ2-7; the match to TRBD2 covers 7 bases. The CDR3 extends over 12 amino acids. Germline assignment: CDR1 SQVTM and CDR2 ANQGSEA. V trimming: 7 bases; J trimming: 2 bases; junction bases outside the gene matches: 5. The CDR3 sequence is CSGRTSAYEQYF. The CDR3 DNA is TGCAGCGGGAGGACTAGTGCCTACGAGCAGTACTTC.

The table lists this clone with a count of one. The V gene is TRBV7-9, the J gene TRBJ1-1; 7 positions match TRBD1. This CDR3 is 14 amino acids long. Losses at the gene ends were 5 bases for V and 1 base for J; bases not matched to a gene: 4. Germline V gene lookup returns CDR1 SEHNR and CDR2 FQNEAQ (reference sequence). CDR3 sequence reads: CASSVRGKNTEAFF. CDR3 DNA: TGTGCCAGCAGCGTCAGGGGGAAGAACACTGAAGCTTTCTTT.

CDR3 DNA: TGTGCCAGCAGCCTCGACGGGGGGGGCGAAAAACTGTTTTTT. It encodes CASSLDGGGEKLFF. This chain joins TRBV7-8 and TRBJ1-4, with D perhaps TRBD1 (6 bases). V was shortened by 5 bases and J by 8 bases, with 15 bases between the two germline ends. CDR1 SGHVS and CDR2 FQNEAQ come from the germline V gene. The length of the CDR3 is 14 residues.

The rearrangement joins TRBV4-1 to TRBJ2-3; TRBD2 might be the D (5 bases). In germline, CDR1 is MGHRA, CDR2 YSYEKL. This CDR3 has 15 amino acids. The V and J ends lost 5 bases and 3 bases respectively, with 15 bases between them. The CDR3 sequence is CASSSFREPTDTQYF. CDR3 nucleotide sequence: TGCGCCAGCAGCTCGTTTAGGGAGCCTACAGATACGCAGTATTTT.

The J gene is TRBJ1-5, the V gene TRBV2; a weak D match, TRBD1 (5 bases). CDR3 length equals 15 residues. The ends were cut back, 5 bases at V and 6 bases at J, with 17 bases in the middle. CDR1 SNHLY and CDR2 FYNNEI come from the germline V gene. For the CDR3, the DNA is TGTGCCAGCAGTTCCAAAGGGGCCGCCGGTCAGCCCCAGCATTTT. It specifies CASSSKGAAGQPQHF.

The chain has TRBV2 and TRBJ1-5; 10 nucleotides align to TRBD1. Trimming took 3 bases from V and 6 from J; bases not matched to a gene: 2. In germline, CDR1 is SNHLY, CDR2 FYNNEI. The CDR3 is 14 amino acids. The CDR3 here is CASSDGTGVQPQHF. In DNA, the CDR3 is TGTGCCAGCAGTGACGGGACAGGGGTTCAGCCCCAGCATTTT.

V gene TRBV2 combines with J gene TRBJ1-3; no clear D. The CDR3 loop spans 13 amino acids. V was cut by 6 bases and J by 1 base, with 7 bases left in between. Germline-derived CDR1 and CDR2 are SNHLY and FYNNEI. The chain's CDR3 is CASRRESGNTIYF. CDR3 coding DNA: TGTGCCAGCAGGAGGGAGTCTGGAAACACCATATATTTT.

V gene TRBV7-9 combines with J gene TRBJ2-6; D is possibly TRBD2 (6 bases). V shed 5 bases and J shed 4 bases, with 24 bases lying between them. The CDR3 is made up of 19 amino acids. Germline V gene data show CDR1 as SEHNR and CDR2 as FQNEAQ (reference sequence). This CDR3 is CASSKWVGTAGSGANVLTF. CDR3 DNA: TGTGCCAGCAGCAAATGGGTGGGAACAGCGGGTTCAGGGGCCAACGTCCTGACTTTC.

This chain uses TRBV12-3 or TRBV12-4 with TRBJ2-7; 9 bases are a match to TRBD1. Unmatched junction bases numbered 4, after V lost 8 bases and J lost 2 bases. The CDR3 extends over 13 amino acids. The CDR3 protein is CASAGTGTYEQYF. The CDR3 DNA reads TGTGCCAGCGCCGGGACAGGGACCTACGAGCAGTACTTC.

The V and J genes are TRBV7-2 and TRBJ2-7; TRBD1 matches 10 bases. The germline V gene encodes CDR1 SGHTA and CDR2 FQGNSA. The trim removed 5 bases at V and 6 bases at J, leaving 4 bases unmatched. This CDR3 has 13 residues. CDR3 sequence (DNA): TGTGCCAGCAGCGTGCGGACAGGGGGCGAGCAGTACTTC. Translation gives CASSVRTGGEQYF. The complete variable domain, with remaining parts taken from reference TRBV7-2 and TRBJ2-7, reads GAGVSQSPSNKVTEKGKDVELRCDPISGHTALYWYRQSLGQGLEFLIYFQGNSAPDKSGLPSDRFSAERTGGSVSTLTIQRTQQEDSAVYLCASSVRTGGEQYFGPGTRLTVT.

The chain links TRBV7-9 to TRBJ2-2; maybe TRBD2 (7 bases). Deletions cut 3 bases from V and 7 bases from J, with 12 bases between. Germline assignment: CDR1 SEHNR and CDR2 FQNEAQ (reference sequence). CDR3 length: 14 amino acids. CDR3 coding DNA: TGTGCCAGCAGCTTCGGGGGGCAAAGCGGGGAGCTGTTTTTT. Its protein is CASSFGGQSGELFF.